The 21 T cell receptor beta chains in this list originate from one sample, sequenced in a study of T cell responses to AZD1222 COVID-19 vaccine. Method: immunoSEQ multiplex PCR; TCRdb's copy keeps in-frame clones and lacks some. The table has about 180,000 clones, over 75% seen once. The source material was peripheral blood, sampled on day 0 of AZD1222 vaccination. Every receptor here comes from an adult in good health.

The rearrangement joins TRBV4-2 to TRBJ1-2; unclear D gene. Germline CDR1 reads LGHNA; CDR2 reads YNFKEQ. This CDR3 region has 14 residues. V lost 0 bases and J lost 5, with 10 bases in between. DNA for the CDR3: TGTGCCAGCAGCCAAGATAAACAGCCTTATGGCTACACCTTC. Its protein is CASSQDKQPYGYTF.

The CDR3 region has the DNA TGTGCCAGCTCACCCGGGGAATACACTGAAGCTTTCTTT. Protein: CASSPGEYTEAFF. The chain combines TRBV18 with TRBJ1-1; D is undetermined. CDR1 and CDR2 from the germline V gene are KGHSH and LQKENI. Trimming removed 3 bases at V and 3 bases at J, with 8 bases between. This CDR3 contains 13 residues.

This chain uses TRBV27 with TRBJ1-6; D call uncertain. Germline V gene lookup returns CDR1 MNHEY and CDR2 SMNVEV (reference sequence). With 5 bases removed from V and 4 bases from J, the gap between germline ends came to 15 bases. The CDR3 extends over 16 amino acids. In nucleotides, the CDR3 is TGTGCCAGCAGTCCCGAGAGCCCTTATTATAATTCACCCCTCCACTTT. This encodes CASSPESPYYNSPLHF.

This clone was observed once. The CDR3 is CASSPSRTVNTEAFF. The DNA for the CDR3 is TGTGCCAGCTCACCATCCCGGACAGTGAACACTGAAGCTTTCTTT. V is TRBV18 and J is TRBJ1-1, with D tentatively TRBD1 (6 bases). This CDR3 region has 15 residues. V gave up 2 bases and J gave up 0 bases, with 10 bases separating them. Germline V CDR1 and CDR2: KGHSH, LQKENI.

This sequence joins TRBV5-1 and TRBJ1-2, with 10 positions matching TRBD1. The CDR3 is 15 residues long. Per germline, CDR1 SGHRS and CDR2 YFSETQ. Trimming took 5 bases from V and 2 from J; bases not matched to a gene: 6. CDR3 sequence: CASRAWDRGNYGYTF. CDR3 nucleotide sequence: TGCGCCAGCAGGGCCTGGGACAGGGGAAACTATGGCTACACCTTC.

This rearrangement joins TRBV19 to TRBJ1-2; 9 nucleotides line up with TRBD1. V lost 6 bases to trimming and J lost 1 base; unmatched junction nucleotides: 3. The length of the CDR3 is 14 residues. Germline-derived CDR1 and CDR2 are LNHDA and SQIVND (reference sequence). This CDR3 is CASRDRGGNYGYTF. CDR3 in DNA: TGTGCCAGTAGGGACAGGGGCGGTAACTATGGCTACACCTTC.

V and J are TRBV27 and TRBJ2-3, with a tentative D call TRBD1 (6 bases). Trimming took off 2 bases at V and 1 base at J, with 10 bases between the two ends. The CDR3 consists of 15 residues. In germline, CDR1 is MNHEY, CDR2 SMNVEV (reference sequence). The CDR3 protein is CASSLRGSGTDTQYF. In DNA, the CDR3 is TGTGCCAGCAGTTTAAGGGGGAGTGGCACAGATACGCAGTATTTT.

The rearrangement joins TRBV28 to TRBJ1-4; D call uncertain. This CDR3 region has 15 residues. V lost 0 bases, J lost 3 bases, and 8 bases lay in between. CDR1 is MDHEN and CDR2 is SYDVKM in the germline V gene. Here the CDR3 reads CASSLWQESNEKLFF. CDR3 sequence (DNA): TGTGCCAGCAGTTTATGGCAGGAATCTAATGAAAAACTGTTTTTT.

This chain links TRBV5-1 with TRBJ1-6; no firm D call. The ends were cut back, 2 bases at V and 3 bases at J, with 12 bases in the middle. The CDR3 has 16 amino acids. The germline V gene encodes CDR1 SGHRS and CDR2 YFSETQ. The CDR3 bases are TGCGCCAGCAGCTTTTCGACGGGTAACTATAATTCACCCCTCCACTTT. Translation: CASSFSTGNYNSPLHF.

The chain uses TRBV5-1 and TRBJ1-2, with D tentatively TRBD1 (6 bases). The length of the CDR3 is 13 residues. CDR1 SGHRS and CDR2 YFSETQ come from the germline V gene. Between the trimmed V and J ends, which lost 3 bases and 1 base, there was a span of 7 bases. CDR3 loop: CASSSQGNYGYTF. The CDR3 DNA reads TGCGCCAGCAGCTCACAGGGTAACTATGGCTACACCTTC.

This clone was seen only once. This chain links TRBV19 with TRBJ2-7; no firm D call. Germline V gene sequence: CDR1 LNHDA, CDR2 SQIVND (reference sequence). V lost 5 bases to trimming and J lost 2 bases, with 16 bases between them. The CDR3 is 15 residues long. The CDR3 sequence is CASSPQRDPPYEQYF. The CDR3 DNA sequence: TGTGCCAGTAGTCCTCAACGAGACCCCCCCTACGAGCAGTACTTC. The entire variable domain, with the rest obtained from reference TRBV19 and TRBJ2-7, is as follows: DGGITQSPKYLFRKEGQNVTLSCEQNLNHDAMYWYRQDPGQGLRLIYYSQIVNDFQKGDIAEGYSVSREKKESFPLTVTSAQKNPTAFYLCASSPQRDPPYEQYFGPGTRLTVT.

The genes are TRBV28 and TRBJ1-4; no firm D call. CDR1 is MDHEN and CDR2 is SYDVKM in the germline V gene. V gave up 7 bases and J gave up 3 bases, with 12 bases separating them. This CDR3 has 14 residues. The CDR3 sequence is CASIRLGSNEKLFF. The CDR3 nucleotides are TGTGCCAGCATCAGGCTAGGGTCTAATGAAAAACTGTTTTTT.

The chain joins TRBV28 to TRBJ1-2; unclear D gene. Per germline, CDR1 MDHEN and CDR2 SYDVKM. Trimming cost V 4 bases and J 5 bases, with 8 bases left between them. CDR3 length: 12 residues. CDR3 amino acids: CASSSRTYGYTF. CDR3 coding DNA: TGTGCCAGCAGTTCCCGGACGTATGGCTACACCTTC.

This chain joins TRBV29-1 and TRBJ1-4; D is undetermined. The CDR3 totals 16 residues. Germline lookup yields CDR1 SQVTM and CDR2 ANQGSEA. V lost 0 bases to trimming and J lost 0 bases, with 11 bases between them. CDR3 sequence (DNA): TGCAGCGTTGAAGATAATGCGCAGTCAACTAATGAAAAACTGTTTTTT. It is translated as CSVEDNAQSTNEKLFF. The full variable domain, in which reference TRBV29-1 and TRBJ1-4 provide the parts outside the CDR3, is SAVISQKPSRDICQRGTSLTIQCQVDSQVTMMFWYRQQPGQSLTLIATANQGSEATYESGFVIDKFPISRPNLTFSTLTVSNMSPEDSSIYLCSVEDNAQSTNEKLFFGSGTQLSVL.

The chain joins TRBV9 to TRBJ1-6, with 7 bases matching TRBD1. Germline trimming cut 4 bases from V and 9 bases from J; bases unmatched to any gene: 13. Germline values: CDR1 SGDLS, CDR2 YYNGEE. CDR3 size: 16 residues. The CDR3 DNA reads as TGTGCCAGCAGCCCCACGAGGGGGACAGATCTTTCACCCCTCCACTTT. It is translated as CASSPTRGTDLSPLHF.

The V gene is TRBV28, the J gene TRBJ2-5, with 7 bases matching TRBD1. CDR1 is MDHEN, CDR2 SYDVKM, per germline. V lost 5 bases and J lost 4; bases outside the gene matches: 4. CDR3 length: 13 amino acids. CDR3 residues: CASSPGQVETQYF. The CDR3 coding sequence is TGTGCCAGCAGTCCAGGACAGGTAGAGACCCAGTACTTC.

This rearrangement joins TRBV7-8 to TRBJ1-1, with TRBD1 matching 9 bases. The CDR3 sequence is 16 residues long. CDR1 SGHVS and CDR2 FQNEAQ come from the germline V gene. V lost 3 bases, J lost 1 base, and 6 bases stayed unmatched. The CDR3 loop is CASSLGQGTRNTEAFF. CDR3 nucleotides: TGTGCCAGCAGCTTGGGACAGGGAACGAGGAACACTGAAGCTTTCTTT.

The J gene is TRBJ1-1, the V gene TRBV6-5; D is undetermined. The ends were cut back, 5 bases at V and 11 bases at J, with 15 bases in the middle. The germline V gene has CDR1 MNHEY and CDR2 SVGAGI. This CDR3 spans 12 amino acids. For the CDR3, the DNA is TGTGCCAGCAGTCCCCCTCCCCAAAGTGCTTTCTTT. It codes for CASSPPPQSAFF.

The CDR3 DNA reads as TGTGCCAGCAGTCATCATCAGAGCTACGAGCAGTACTTC. Its protein is CASSHHQSYEQYF. The chain uses TRBV12-3 or TRBV12-4 and TRBJ2-7; D ambiguous. Deletions cut 5 bases from V and 3 bases from J, with 11 bases between. This CDR3 contains 13 residues.

CDR3 protein: CASSQPTESYEQYF. CDR3 nucleotide sequence: TGTGCCAGCAGCCAGCCGACAGAGTCCTACGAGCAGTACTTC. This chain uses TRBV14 with TRBJ2-7; perhaps TRBD1 as D (5 bases). The germline V and J ends were trimmed by 3 bases and 1 base, with 10 bases remaining between them. The CDR3 covers 14 residues. Germline loops: CDR1 SGHDN, CDR2 FVKESK.

The CDR3 coding sequence is TGTGCCAGCAGGAGACAACAGGGGGGACCCTACGAGCAGTACTTC. Translation gives CASRRQQGGPYEQYF. The chain combines TRBV6-5 with TRBJ2-7; the match to TRBD1 covers 8 bases. This CDR3 region has 15 residues. Looked up from germline, CDR1 is MNHEY and CDR2 is SVGAGI. With V trimmed by 6 bases and J by 2 bases, 9 bases remained unmatched.